One T cell receptor beta chain is described in this entry. The record originates from a study of cytomegalovirus exposure and HLA in healthy donors. The CDR3 is 11 amino acids. The germline CDR1 and CDR2 sequences are MNHEY and SVGAGI. V lost 6 bases, J lost 4 bases, and 6 bases lay in between. The study ran its PCR with 60 Vbeta and 13 Jbeta primers. Some clones are missing from TCRdb's copy, which holds only in-frame ones; the method was immunoSEQ multiplex PCR. The data hold 70,000 to 85,000 clones, with around 68% observed a single time. This chain connects TRBV6-5 to TRBJ1-1; D unresolved. This sequence was found in a man aged 40-50 years in good health and CMV-seropositive. The source material was PBMCs. This chain's CDR3 is CASRVSTEAFF. CDR3 nucleotides: TGTGCCAGCAGGGTCAGCACTGAAGCTTTCTTT.